This T cell receptor (beta chain) was found in a study of blood T cell repertoires in COVID-19. Across the study: Samples representing acute and convalescent COVID-19 were sourced from the United States, Italy and Spain. PBMCs, B-cell-depleted T cells, or T cells were the source of the cDNA or gDNA that made up the material.

This CDR3 is 15 amino acids long. V dropped 6 bases and J dropped 5 bases, with 17 bases sitting between them. The germline V gene encodes CDR1 LGHDT and CDR2 YNNKEL (reference sequence). Per the original data handling: Using reference gene primer amplification, nucleated cell counts were estimated. Assay: immunoSEQ multiplex PCR; the TCRdb copy retains only in-frame clones and omits some. V, J and clone size were drawn from that table, and D and trimming were deduced from the DNA. The sample contains 200,000 to 250,000 clones, 90% to 95% of which appear only once. Material: peripheral blood. The chain combines TRBV3-1 (or the pseudogene TRBV3-2) with TRBJ2-4; the D gene is possibly TRBD2 (7 bases). The receptor was isolated from a man younger than 45 with acute or convalescent COVID-19. DNA of the CDR3: TGTGCCAGCAGGGTCGGCGGGGGCCAGGAAAACATTCAGTACTTC. Amino acid sequence: CASRVGGGQENIQYF.